These T cell receptor beta chains were read from a single sample in a study of T cells in localized non-small cell lung cancer. Data came from immunoSEQ multiplex PCR; TCRdb stores just in-frame clones and leaves some out. The sample has 20,000 to 30,000 clones, more than 85% seen once. The material sequenced was peripheral blood, taken before any cancer treatment. These receptors were collected from a man aged 35-75 years with stage III squamous cell lung carcinoma. Both conserved end residues are part of each CDR3. A D gene is named only where the DNA matches it firmly. Clone size is not always given. Where it is, it says once, few, many or a class for expanded clones.

D gene,J gene,clone size,V gene,CDR3 length,CDR3 DNA,CDR3 protein
NA,TRBJ1-1,once,TRBV9,15,TGTGCCAGCAGCGTAGCGGGGCAACCGAACACTGAAGCTTTCTTT,CASSVAGQPNTEAFF
TRBD1,TRBJ2-2,NA,TRBV2,14,TGTGCCAGCAGTGACAGGGGGCTGACCGGGGAGCTGTTTTTT,CASSDRGLTGELFF
TRBD2,TRBJ2-1,NA,TRBV5-1,17,TGCGCCAGCAGCAATTTAAATCAGGGACTAGGCGGCAATGAGCAGTTCTTC,CASSNLNQGLGGNEQFF
NA,TRBJ2-5,NA,TRBV11-3,12,TGTGCCAGCAGCGCAGGAGGGGAGACCCAGTACTTC,CASSAGGETQYF
TRBD1,TRBJ2-3,NA,TRBV7-9,15,TGTGCCAGCAGCCAAGGGACAGGGGCCCCAGATACGCAGTATTTT,CASSQGTGAPDTQYF
NA,TRBJ2-2,NA,TRBV27,15,TGTGCCAGCAGTAATTCTGGGGAGAGCGGCGGGGAGCTGTTTTTT,CASSNSGESGGELFF
TRBD1,TRBJ2-7,NA,TRBV15,14,TGTGCCACCAGCCTCCCGGGACAGGTGTACGAGCAGTACTTC,CATSLPGQVYEQYF
NA,TRBJ1-1,NA,TRBV4-3,13,TGCGCCAGCAGCCAAGAGAGAGCATTCCAAGCTTTCTTT,CASSQERAFQAFF
NA,TRBJ2-1,NA,TRBV7-2,16,TGTGCCAGCAGCGAACGGGGCCTAGCCACCTACAATGAGCAGTTCTTC,CASSERGLATYNEQFF
NA,TRBJ1-2,NA,TRBV28,15,TGTGCCAGCAGAGGATTGCGGTCCTTACGCTATGGCTACACCTTC,CASRGLRSLRYGYTF
TRBD2,TRBJ2-2,once,TRBV7-3,15,TGTGCCAGCAGCTCCGGGACTATGACCACCGGGGAGCTGTTTTTT,CASSSGTMTTGELFF
TRBD1,TRBJ1-5,few,TRBV27,14,TGTGCCAGCAGGGGGGACAGGGGCAATCAGCCCCAGCATTTT,CASRGDRGNQPQHF
NA,TRBJ1-5,once,TRBV19,16,TGTGCCAGTAGTATGGGGGGGAGGGTTAGCAATCAGCCCCAGCATTTT,CASSMGGRVSNQPQHF
TRBD1,TRBJ2-5,NA,TRBV2,14,TGTGCCAGCAGCCGGGACAGGAATCAAGAGACCCAGTACTTC,CASSRDRNQETQYF
TRBD2,TRBJ2-2,NA,TRBV12-5,17,TGTGCTAGTGGTTTGGTATCGGGACTAGCCCTAACCGGGGAGCTGTTTTTT,CASGLVSGLALTGELFF
NA,TRBJ2-1,few,TRBV4-3,16,TGCGCCAGCAGCCAAGCCGTGGGAGACTACTACAATGAGCAGTTCTTC,CASSQAVGDYYNEQFF
NA,TRBJ1-1,NA,TRBV28,15,TGTGCCAGCAGTCGGGAAGGGGGGATGAACACTGAAGCTTTCTTT,CASSREGGMNTEAFF
NA,TRBJ2-7,NA,TRBV30,13,TGTGCCTGGAGTGTAAACCCCCTCTACGAGCAGTACTTC,CAWSVNPLYEQYF
NA,TRBJ2-1,NA,TRBV9,14,TGTGCCAGCAGCCTCGGGACTTTTGTCAATGAGCAGTTCTTC,CASSLGTFVNEQFF
NA,TRBJ1-2,NA,TRBV7-3,13,TGTGCCAGCAGCTCCCGGGACATGCGGGGCTACACCTTC,CASSSRDMRGYTF
TRBD1,TRBJ2-7,NA,TRBV5-6,15,TGTGCCAGCAGCACCCGGGACAGGAGCTCCTACGAGCAGTACTTC,CASSTRDRSSYEQYF
NA,TRBJ2-6,NA,TRBV4-1,16,TGCGCCAGCAGCCCAAGTATGGGGCCTGGGGCCAACGTCCTGACTTTC,CASSPSMGPGANVLTF
NA,TRBJ2-2,NA,TRBV4-3,14,TGCGCCAGCAGCCAACACAGGGTATCCGGGGAGCTGTTTTTT,CASSQHRVSGELFF
TRBD1,TRBJ2-2,NA,TRBV9,16,TGTGCCAGCAGCTGGGACAGTCTCTTATTCACCGGGGAGCTGTTTTTT,CASSWDSLLFTGELFF